Described below is a single T cell receptor beta chain sequence and its context. This entry belongs to a study of T-cell memory formation after mild COVID-19. CDR1 and CDR2 from the germline V gene are LGHNA and YSLEER. This CDR3 is 15 amino acids long. V shed 4 bases, J shed 9 bases, and the junction held 12 bases outside the gene matches. Via MiXCR, TCRdb re-called the 5' RACE reads, giving one row per CDR3 protein. Of 250,000 or so distinct CDR3 sequences listed, roughly 18% are singletons. Specimen: PBMCs or a T cell subset sorted from them (not recorded which). V and J are TRBV4-3 and TRBJ2-3; 8 bases fit TRBD2. The clonotype originates from a young man who had mild COVID-19 (a few samples of this study predate the infection). Cell type and time point are not known. This chain's CDR3 is CASSPLAGRPQTQYF. As DNA, the CDR3 is TGCGCCAGCAGCCCGCTAGCGGGCCGCCCCCAAACGCAGTATTTT.